The rows below give T cell receptor beta chains drawn from one sample of a study of T-cell reconstitution after alpha-beta-depleted transplantation in children. Each CDR3 protein is one row after TCRdb ran MiXCR on the PCR reads. This repertoire shows about 360,000 distinct CDR3 sequences, about 14% found once; its top ten account for 3.5% to 4.5%. The sample was PBMCs, taken from the stem cell graft. Every receptor here comes from a human donor who donated a stem cell graft to a child with Fanconi anemia. The CDR3 runs from the conserved cysteine through the conserved F or W. Each record gives: V gene, CDR3 length, D gene, J gene, clone size, CDR3 protein, CDR3 DNA. The D gene is left open where the match is weak. A row's size may be missing; if present it is once, few, many or a size class.

v_gene: TRBV25-1
len: 12
d_gene: TRBD1
j_gene: TRBJ1-1
abundance: few
CDR3aa: CASGQGDTEAFF
CDR3nt: TGTGCCAGCGGACAGGGTGACACTGAAGCTTTCTTT

v_gene: TRBV29-1
len: 10
d_gene: .
j_gene: TRBJ1-2
abundance: .
CDR3aa: CSAGGDGYTF
CDR3nt: TGCAGCGCCGGGGGGGATGGCTACACCTTC

v_gene: TRBV12-3/TRBV12-4
len: 15
d_gene: .
j_gene: TRBJ1-5
abundance: many
CDR3aa: CASSSRAALNQPQHF
CDR3nt: TGTGCCAGCAGTTCCAGGGCCGCCTTAAATCAGCCCCAGCATTTT

v_gene: TRBV12-3/TRBV12-4
len: 17
d_gene: TRBD1
j_gene: TRBJ1-1
abundance: few
CDR3aa: CASSFSGTGALNTEAFF
CDR3nt: TGTGCCAGCAGTTTTTCCGGGACAGGGGCCTTGAACACTGAAGCTTTCTTT

v_gene: TRBV20-1
len: 16
d_gene: TRBD1
j_gene: TRBJ1-3
abundance: few
CDR3aa: CSARTGSSITGNTIYF
CDR3nt: TGCAGTGCACGGACAGGGAGTAGTATTACTGGAAACACCATATATTTT

v_gene: TRBV6-1
len: 14
d_gene: TRBD1
j_gene: TRBJ2-1
abundance: few
CDR3aa: CASYDRGPHNEQFF
CDR3nt: TGTGCCAGCTATGACAGGGGACCGCACAATGAGCAGTTCTTC

v_gene: TRBV28
len: 13
d_gene: TRBD1
j_gene: TRBJ1-4
abundance: few
CDR3aa: CASRTGPGEKLFF
CDR3nt: TGTGCCAGCAGGACAGGGCCGGGTGAAAAACTGTTTTTT

v_gene: TRBV11-3
len: 16
d_gene: .
j_gene: TRBJ2-2
abundance: few
CDR3aa: CASSPSGYTGTGELFF
CDR3nt: TGTGCCAGCAGCCCTTCGGGCTACACGGGGACCGGGGAGCTGTTTTTT

v_gene: TRBV20-1
len: 12
d_gene: .
j_gene: TRBJ1-2
abundance: .
CDR3aa: CSARWDSGGYTF
CDR3nt: TGCAGTGCTAGGTGGGACTCCGGCGGCTACACCTTC

v_gene: TRBV11-2
len: 13
d_gene: .
j_gene: TRBJ2-7
abundance: once
CDR3aa: CASSTSGVNEQYF
CDR3nt: TGTGCCAGCAGCACCAGCGGCGTCAACGAGCAGTACTTC

v_gene: TRBV29-1
len: 14
d_gene: .
j_gene: TRBJ1-3
abundance: few
CDR3aa: CSVEDPKSGNTIYF
CDR3nt: TGCAGCGTTGAAGATCCCAAGTCTGGAAACACCATATATTTT

v_gene: TRBV20-1
len: 14
d_gene: TRBD1
j_gene: TRBJ2-5
abundance: many
CDR3aa: CSALGDRVGETQYF
CDR3nt: TGCAGTGCTCTAGGGGACAGGGTGGGAGAGACCCAGTACTTC

v_gene: TRBV4-2
len: 14
d_gene: .
j_gene: TRBJ1-1
abundance: few
CDR3aa: CASSQDTDNTEAFF
CDR3nt: TGTGCCAGCAGCCAAGACACAGACAACACTGAAGCTTTCTTT

v_gene: TRBV19
len: 15
d_gene: .
j_gene: TRBJ1-3
abundance: .
CDR3aa: CASPSQGSSGNTIYF
CDR3nt: TGTGCCAGTCCTTCCCAGGGGAGCTCTGGAAACACCATATATTTT

v_gene: TRBV14
len: 18
d_gene: TRBD2
j_gene: TRBJ2-3
abundance: .
CDR3aa: CASSQEVRASGITDTQYF
CDR3nt: TGTGCCAGCAGCCAAGAGGTTAGGGCTAGCGGGATCACAGATACGCAGTATTTT

v_gene: TRBV20-1
len: 13
d_gene: .
j_gene: TRBJ2-1
abundance: many
CDR3aa: CSARDHRRGEQFF
CDR3nt: TGCAGTGCTAGAGACCATCGTCGCGGCGAGCAGTTCTTC

v_gene: TRBV2
len: 15
d_gene: .
j_gene: TRBJ1-4
abundance: many
CDR3aa: CASNAQGAANEKLFF
CDR3nt: TGTGCCAGCAACGCCCAGGGAGCGGCCAATGAAAAACTGTTTTTT

v_gene: TRBV6-2/TRBV6-3
len: 17
d_gene: .
j_gene: TRBJ2-1
abundance: few
CDR3aa: CASSYSTGASSYNEQFF
CDR3nt: TGTGCCAGCAGTTACTCGACGGGGGCCAGCTCCTACAATGAGCAGTTCTTC

v_gene: TRBV5-5
len: 14
d_gene: .
j_gene: TRBJ1-1
abundance: many
CDR3aa: CASSLLRGDTEAFF
CDR3nt: TGTGCCAGCAGCTTGTTGCGGGGTGACACTGAAGCTTTCTTT

v_gene: TRBV5-6
len: 11
d_gene: .
j_gene: TRBJ1-2
abundance: few
CDR3aa: CASSLGPGYTF
CDR3nt: TGTGCCAGCAGCTTGGGACCCGGCTACACCTTC

v_gene: TRBV13
len: 12
d_gene: .
j_gene: TRBJ2-7
abundance: .
CDR3aa: CASSIRRHEQYF
CDR3nt: TGTGCCAGCAGCATTAGGAGGCACGAGCAGTACTTC

v_gene: TRBV2
len: 14
d_gene: .
j_gene: TRBJ1-6
abundance: many
CDR3aa: CASKESSYNSPLHF
CDR3nt: TGTGCCAGCAAAGAGAGCTCCTATAATTCACCCCTCCACTTT

v_gene: TRBV27
len: 13
d_gene: .
j_gene: TRBJ2-1
abundance: few
CDR3aa: CASSSWVDNEQFF
CDR3nt: TGTGCCAGCAGTTCCTGGGTAGACAATGAGCAGTTCTTC

v_gene: TRBV13
len: 15
d_gene: .
j_gene: TRBJ1-1
abundance: many
CDR3aa: CASSLVGRVNTEAFF
CDR3nt: TGTGCCAGCAGCTTGGTCGGACGAGTGAACACTGAAGCTTTCTTT

v_gene: TRBV15
len: 16
d_gene: TRBD2
j_gene: TRBJ2-3
abundance: few
CDR3aa: CATSKGLAESTDTQYF
CDR3nt: TGTGCCACCAGCAAAGGACTAGCGGAGAGCACAGATACGCAGTATTTT

v_gene: TRBV11-2
len: 16
d_gene: TRBD1
j_gene: TRBJ2-1
abundance: .
CDR3aa: CASSTHRGGSYNEQFF
CDR3nt: TGTGCCAGCAGCACACACAGGGGTGGGTCCTACAATGAGCAGTTCTTC

v_gene: TRBV7-2
len: 12
d_gene: .
j_gene: TRBJ1-6
abundance: .
CDR3aa: CASRTTDSPLHF
CDR3nt: TGTGCCAGCAGAACCACAGATTCACCCCTCCACTTT

v_gene: TRBV5-1
len: 15
d_gene: .
j_gene: TRBJ2-5
abundance: few
CDR3aa: CASSLRGGQAETQYF
CDR3nt: TGCGCCAGCAGCTTAAGGGGAGGTCAAGCCGAGACCCAGTACTTC

v_gene: TRBV4-2
len: 19
d_gene: TRBD2
j_gene: TRBJ2-1
abundance: many
CDR3aa: CASSREGLAGGRVYNEQFF
CDR3nt: TGTGCCAGCAGCCGAGAGGGACTAGCGGGGGGGCGGGTCTACAATGAGCAGTTCTTC

v_gene: TRBV5-6
len: 14
d_gene: TRBD1
j_gene: TRBJ1-2
abundance: .
CDR3aa: CASSTRTGPYGYTF
CDR3nt: TGTGCCAGCAGCACGCGGACAGGGCCCTATGGCTACACCTTC

v_gene: TRBV3-1
len: 15
d_gene: TRBD2
j_gene: TRBJ2-1
abundance: many
CDR3aa: CASSLGLAGRNEQFF
CDR3nt: TGTGCCAGCAGCCTTGGACTAGCGGGGCGTAATGAGCAGTTCTTC

v_gene: TRBV12-3/TRBV12-4
len: 14
d_gene: TRBD1
j_gene: TRBJ1-1
abundance: many
CDR3aa: CASRMTGRIAEAFF
CDR3nt: TGTGCCAGCAGAATGACAGGGCGAATCGCTGAAGCTTTCTTT

v_gene: TRBV20-1
len: 9
d_gene: .
j_gene: TRBJ1-1
abundance: .
CDR3aa: CSANTEAFF
CDR3nt: TGCAGTGCTAACACTGAAGCTTTCTTT

v_gene: TRBV3-1
len: 14
d_gene: .
j_gene: TRBJ1-1
abundance: few
CDR3aa: CASSQLSGNTEAFF
CDR3nt: TGTGCCAGCAGCCAATTATCCGGGAACACTGAAGCTTTCTTT

v_gene: TRBV5-6
len: 14
d_gene: .
j_gene: TRBJ1-4
abundance: many
CDR3aa: CASTIGNLNEKLFF
CDR3nt: TGTGCCAGCACCATAGGGAACTTGAATGAAAAACTGTTTTTT

v_gene: TRBV5-1
len: 14
d_gene: .
j_gene: TRBJ1-5
abundance: .
CDR3aa: CDSSPGQSNQPQHF
CDR3nt: TGCGACAGCAGCCCCGGACAAAGCAATCAGCCCCAGCATTTT

v_gene: TRBV5-1
len: 14
d_gene: .
j_gene: TRBJ1-1
abundance: .
CDR3aa: CASSLEITGTEAFF
CDR3nt: TGCGCCAGCAGCTTGGAAATTACAGGCACTGAAGCTTTCTTT

v_gene: TRBV6-5
len: 17
d_gene: .
j_gene: TRBJ1-1
abundance: .
CDR3aa: CASSYRQKLTENTESFF
CDR3nt: TGTGCCAGCAGTTATAGGCAGAAACTTACAGAGAACACTGAATCTTTCTTT

v_gene: TRBV27
len: 15
d_gene: TRBD2
j_gene: TRBJ2-1
abundance: many
CDR3aa: CASSFSGGGYNEQFF
CDR3nt: TGTGCCAGCAGTTTTAGCGGGGGTGGCTACAATGAGCAGTTCTTC

v_gene: TRBV30
len: 13
d_gene: .
j_gene: TRBJ2-5
abundance: many
CDR3aa: CAWSVRLAETQYF
CDR3nt: TGTGCCTGGAGTGTAAGGCTGGCAGAGACCCAGTACTTC

v_gene: TRBV4-2
len: 15
d_gene: .
j_gene: TRBJ1-5
abundance: few
CDR3aa: CASSQGANSNQPQHF
CDR3nt: TGTGCCAGCAGCCAAGGGGCTAATAGCAATCAGCCCCAGCATTTT

v_gene: TRBV6-1
len: 13
d_gene: .
j_gene: TRBJ2-5
abundance: .
CDR3aa: CASSEDRKETQYF
CDR3nt: TGTGCCAGCAGTGAAGACAGGAAAGAGACCCAGTACTTC

v_gene: TRBV5-1
len: 15
d_gene: .
j_gene: TRBJ2-7
abundance: .
CDR3aa: CASSLAGHRSYEQYF
CDR3nt: TGCGCCAGCAGCTTGGCGGGACACCGCTCCTACGAGCAGTACTTC

v_gene: TRBV28
len: 13
d_gene: .
j_gene: TRBJ1-2
abundance: few
CDR3aa: CASRVDTYYGYTF
CDR3nt: TGTGCCAGCAGAGTTGACACGTACTATGGCTACACCTTC

v_gene: TRBV20-1
len: 16
d_gene: .
j_gene: TRBJ2-1
abundance: many
CDR3aa: CSAASRGAGSYNEQFF
CDR3nt: TGCAGTGCCGCCTCCAGGGGAGCGGGCTCCTACAATGAGCAGTTCTTC

v_gene: TRBV5-6
len: 14
d_gene: .
j_gene: TRBJ1-2
abundance: many
CDR3aa: CASSMGRYNYGYTF
CDR3nt: TGTGCCAGCAGCATGGGACGGTATAACTATGGCTACACCTTC

v_gene: TRBV11-1
len: 17
d_gene: TRBD2
j_gene: TRBJ2-3
abundance: few
CDR3aa: CASSPPSYTGEGDTQYF
CDR3nt: TGTGCCAGCAGCCCCCCCTCTTACACGGGGGAGGGAGATACGCAGTATTTT

v_gene: TRBV4-3
len: 17
d_gene: TRBD2
j_gene: TRBJ2-3
abundance: .
CDR3aa: CASSQEGSGGPTDTQYF
CDR3nt: TGCGCCAGCAGCCAAGAGGGTAGCGGGGGTCCCACAGATACGCAGTATTTT

v_gene: TRBV2
len: 14
d_gene: TRBD2
j_gene: TRBJ2-3
abundance: .
CDR3aa: CAVQRGRSTDTQYF
CDR3nt: TGTGCCGTTCAGCGGGGGAGGAGCACAGATACGCAGTATTTT

v_gene: TRBV7-6
len: 13
d_gene: TRBD1
j_gene: TRBJ1-2
abundance: many
CDR3aa: CASSYGTDYGYTF
CDR3nt: TGTGCCAGCAGCTACGGGACAGATTATGGCTACACCTTC

v_gene: TRBV4-2
len: 17
d_gene: .
j_gene: TRBJ1-2
abundance: .
CDR3aa: CAGSQVGGRNSNYGYTF
CDR3nt: TGTGCCGGCAGCCAAGTTGGGGGACGGAACTCTAACTATGGCTACACCTTC

v_gene: TRBV4-2
len: 13
d_gene: .
j_gene: TRBJ2-1
abundance: many
CDR3aa: CASSQEWGDQQFF
CDR3nt: TGTGCCAGCAGCCAAGAATGGGGCGACCAGCAGTTCTTC